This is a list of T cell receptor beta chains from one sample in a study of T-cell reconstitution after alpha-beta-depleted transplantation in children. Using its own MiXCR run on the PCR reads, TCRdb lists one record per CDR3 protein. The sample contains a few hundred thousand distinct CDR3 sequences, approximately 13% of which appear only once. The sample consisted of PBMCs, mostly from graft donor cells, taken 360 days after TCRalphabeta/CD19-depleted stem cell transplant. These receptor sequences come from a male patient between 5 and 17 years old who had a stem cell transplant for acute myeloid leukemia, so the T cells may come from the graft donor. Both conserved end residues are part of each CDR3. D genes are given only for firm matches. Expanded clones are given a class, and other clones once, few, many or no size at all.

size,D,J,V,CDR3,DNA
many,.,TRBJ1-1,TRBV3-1,CASSFASSLNTEAFF,TGTGCCAGCAGCTTTGCCAGTAGCTTGAACACTGAAGCTTTCTTT
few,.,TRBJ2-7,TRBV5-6,CASSLVNRASYEQYF,TGTGCCAGCAGCTTGGTTAACAGGGCCTCCTACGAGCAGTACTTC
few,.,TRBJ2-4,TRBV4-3,CASSQVERLAKNIQYF,TGCGCCAGCAGCCAAGTAGAGCGGTTAGCCAAAAACATTCAGTACTTC
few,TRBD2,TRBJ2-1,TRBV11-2,CASSFWLADNEQFF,TGTGCCAGCAGCTTCTGGCTAGCGGACAATGAGCAGTTCTTC
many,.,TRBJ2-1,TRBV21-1,CASSIGTSGNLYNEQFF,TGTGCCAGCAGCATAGGGACTAGCGGGAATCTCTACAATGAGCAGTTCTTC
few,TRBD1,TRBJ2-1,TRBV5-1,CASSPGQGAREQFF,TGCGCCAGCAGCCCCGGACAGGGGGCCAGGGAGCAGTTCTTC
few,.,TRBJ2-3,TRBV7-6,CATSPSTDTQYF,TGTGCCACCAGCCCTAGCACAGATACGCAGTATTTT
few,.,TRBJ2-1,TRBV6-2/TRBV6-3,CASSYKRGEQFF,TGTGCCAGCAGCTACAAAAGGGGTGAGCAGTTCTTC
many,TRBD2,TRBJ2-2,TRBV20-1,CSARVRDSLPVEAGGTGELFF,TGCAGTGCTAGAGTTCGGGACAGCCTCCCCGTGGAAGCGGGAGGGACCGGGGAGCTGTTTTTT
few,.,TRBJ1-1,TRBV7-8,CASTKGRLNTEAFF,TGTGCCAGCACCAAAGGACGGTTGAACACTGAAGCTTTCTTT
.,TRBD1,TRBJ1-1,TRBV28,CASSPQGAYTEAFF,TGTGCCAGCAGTCCACAGGGGGCGTACACTGAAGCTTTCTTT
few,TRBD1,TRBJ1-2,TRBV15,CATSRDLTEGAISGYTF,TGTGCCACCAGCAGAGATCTTACGGAGGGGGCAATCTCGGGCTACACCTTC
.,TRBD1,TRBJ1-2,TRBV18,CASSPPRTGKNGYTF,TGTGCCAGCTCACCACCGAGGACAGGGAAGAATGGCTACACCTTC
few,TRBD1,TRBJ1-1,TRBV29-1,CSVVRDRGATEAFF,TGCAGCGTCGTCCGGGACAGGGGTGCTACTGAAGCTTTCTTT
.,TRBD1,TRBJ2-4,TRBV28,CASSLPGTAKYF,TGTGCCAGCAGTTTACCCGGGACAGCGAAGTACTTC
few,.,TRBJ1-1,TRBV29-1,CSVDKAGNTEAFF,TGCAGCGTTGATAAGGCAGGAAACACTGAAGCTTTCTTT
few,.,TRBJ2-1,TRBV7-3,CASSLRDRRLAPYNEQFF,TGTGCCAGCAGCTTAAGGGACAGGCGACTAGCGCCCTACAATGAGCAGTTCTTC
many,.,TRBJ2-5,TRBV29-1,CSASAYQETQYF,TGCAGCGCCTCAGCTTACCAAGAGACCCAGTACTTC
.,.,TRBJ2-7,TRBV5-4,CASSLMWSYEQYF,TGTGCCAGCAGCTTGATGTGGTCCTACGAGCAGTACTTC
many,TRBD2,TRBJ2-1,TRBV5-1,CASLATSGRPSYNEQFF,TGCGCCAGCCTTGCGACTAGCGGGAGACCCTCCTACAATGAGCAGTTCTTC
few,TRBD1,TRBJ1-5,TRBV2,CASNPGQGLFSNQPQHF,TGTGCCAGCAATCCGGGACAGGGGTTGTTTAGCAATCAGCCCCAGCATTTT
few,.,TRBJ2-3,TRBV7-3,CASSLAGFSATDTQYF,TGTGCCAGCAGCTTAGCGGGATTTTCCGCCACAGATACGCAGTATTTT